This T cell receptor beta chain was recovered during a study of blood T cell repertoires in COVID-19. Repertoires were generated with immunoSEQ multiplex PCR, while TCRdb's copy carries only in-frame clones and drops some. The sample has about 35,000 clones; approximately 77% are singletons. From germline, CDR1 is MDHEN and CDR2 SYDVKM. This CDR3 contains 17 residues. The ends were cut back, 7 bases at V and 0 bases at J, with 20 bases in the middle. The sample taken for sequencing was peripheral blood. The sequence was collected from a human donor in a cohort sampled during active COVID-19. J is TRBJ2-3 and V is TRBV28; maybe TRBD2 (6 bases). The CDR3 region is CASTTGIWRGSTDTQYF. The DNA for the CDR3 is TGTGCCAGCACCACCGGGATTTGGCGGGGCAGCACAGATACGCAGTATTTT.